This T cell receptor beta chain was captured in a study of shared clonotypes between healthy human individuals. The length of the CDR3 is 13 residues. Germline V gene data show CDR1 as LNHDA and CDR2 as SQIVND (reference sequence). Trimming pared 7 bases from V and 7 bases from J, leaving 14 bases between. Assay execution proceeded at the deep level. Sequencing used immunoSEQ multiplex PCR; TCRdb keeps in-frame clones, though not all of them. The repertoire holds a few hundred thousand clones, with around 78% as singletons. The clonotype originates from a woman in her 40s in good health. Some clones in this sample may be carry-over from other donors' samples. This chain uses TRBV19 with TRBJ1-5, with TRBD1 as a possible D gene (5 bases). What was sequenced was PBMCs. CDR3 coding DNA: TGTGCCAGTAAGGAAGCAGGGTGGCAGCCCCAGCATTTT. Translating it yields CASKEAGWQPQHF.